These T cell receptor beta chains were read from a single sample in a study of blood T cell repertoires in COVID-19. Profiling relied on immunoSEQ multiplex PCR, and the TCRdb table lists in-frame clones only, not all of them. The table shows roughly 200,000 clones, with 88% occurring only once. Material: PBMCs or T cells enriched from blood (not recorded which). The source is a woman between 25 and 40 years old who had recovered from COVID-19. Each CDR3 is given with its conserved first and last residue. The order of the fields is J gene, D gene, V gene, CDR3 DNA, CDR3 protein. The D gene is left open where the match is weak.

J gene: TRBJ2-7
D gene: TRBD2
V gene: TRBV7-8
CDR3 DNA: TGTGCCAGCAGCTTAGTAGCGGGGGGGCATTTTTTCGAGCAGTACTTC
CDR3 protein: CASSLVAGGHFFEQYF

J gene: TRBJ2-2
D gene: TRBD1
V gene: TRBV7-6
CDR3 DNA: TGTGCCAGCAGCTTAGTGACAGGGGGCGTAGCCGGGGAGCTGTTTTTT
CDR3 protein: CASSLVTGGVAGELFF

J gene: TRBJ1-5
D gene: NA
V gene: TRBV19
CDR3 DNA: TGTGCCAGTAGCCAATTAGGCAGGTCCATTAGCAATCAGCCCCAGCATTTT
CDR3 protein: CASSQLGRSISNQPQHF

J gene: TRBJ2-4
D gene: NA
V gene: TRBV4-1
CDR3 DNA: TGCGCCAGCAGCCGAACAGGGTACAAAAACATTCAGTACTTC
CDR3 protein: CASSRTGYKNIQYF

J gene: TRBJ1-3
D gene: NA
V gene: TRBV7-8
CDR3 DNA: TGTGCCAGCAGCAGCCGCGACGGGGATGGAAACACCATATATTTT
CDR3 protein: CASSSRDGDGNTIYF

J gene: TRBJ2-7
D gene: TRBD1
V gene: TRBV18
CDR3 DNA: TGTGCTTCCTTCCCGGGACAGGGGAAATACGAGCAGTACTTC
CDR3 protein: CASFPGQGKYEQYF

J gene: TRBJ1-2
D gene: NA
V gene: TRBV29-1
CDR3 DNA: TGCAGCGTCCAGGAAAGCTATGGCTACACCTTC
CDR3 protein: CSVQESYGYTF

J gene: TRBJ2-1
D gene: TRBD1
V gene: TRBV11-2
CDR3 DNA: TGTGCCAGCATCCTAGACAGGGGGCGCGTCAATGAGCAGTTCTTC
CDR3 protein: CASILDRGRVNEQFF

J gene: TRBJ1-1
D gene: NA
V gene: TRBV29-1
CDR3 DNA: TGCAGCGTTGTGGCCAACACTGAAGCTTTCTTT
CDR3 protein: CSVVANTEAFF

J gene: TRBJ2-7
D gene: NA
V gene: TRBV3-1/TRBV3-2
CDR3 DNA: TGTGCCAGCAGCCAAGAGGGGGGGCTGGGCGAGCAGTACTTC
CDR3 protein: CASSQEGGLGEQYF

J gene: TRBJ1-1
D gene: NA
V gene: TRBV21-1
CDR3 DNA: TGTGCCAGCAGCCTCCTTTGGGGGGGGCGGACTGAAGCTTTCTTT
CDR3 protein: CASSLLWGGRTEAFF

J gene: TRBJ2-1
D gene: NA
V gene: TRBV7-2
CDR3 DNA: TGTGCCAGCAGCTTAGAAGCAGGTCCTTACAATGAGCAGTTCTTC
CDR3 protein: CASSLEAGPYNEQFF

J gene: TRBJ1-1
D gene: NA
V gene: TRBV4-1
CDR3 DNA: TGCGCCAGCAGCCCCACCGAGACACAGACTGAAGCTTTCTTT
CDR3 protein: CASSPTETQTEAFF

J gene: TRBJ1-3
D gene: NA
V gene: TRBV19
CDR3 DNA: TGTGCCAGTAGTATTCAGCGGAGGCCCTCTGGAAACACCATATATTTT
CDR3 protein: CASSIQRRPSGNTIYF

J gene: TRBJ2-3
D gene: TRBD2
V gene: TRBV5-1
CDR3 DNA: TGCGCCAGCAGCCTTTCCACCCTAGCGGGGGGGTTAGATACGCAGTATTTT
CDR3 protein: CASSLSTLAGGLDTQYF